Shown below are 21 T cell receptor beta chains from a single sample sequenced in a study of blood T cell repertoires in COVID-19. The protocol was immunoSEQ multiplex PCR, while the TCRdb copy is restricted to in-frame clones and leaves out a portion. Of about 130,000 clones in the sample, about 88% were seen once. Sequenced: peripheral blood. The source of these receptors is a woman older than 75 with acute or convalescent COVID-19.

V and J are TRBV7-2 and TRBJ2-3; the D gene is possibly TRBD2 (6 bases). Looked up from germline, CDR1 is SGHTA and CDR2 is FQGNSA. V gave up 4 bases and J gave up 2 bases, with 13 bases separating them. CDR3 size: 15 residues. The CDR3 sequence is CASSWTGSHTDTQYF. The CDR3 DNA follows: TGTGCCAGCAGCTGGACCGGGAGCCACACAGATACGCAGTATTTT.

The rearrangement links TRBV7-9 to TRBJ1-4, with D unresolved. CDR1 is SEHNR and CDR2 is FQNEAQ in the germline V gene (reference sequence). This CDR3 contains 14 residues. Trimming removed 5 bases at V and 8 bases at J, with 15 bases between. The CDR3 is CASSQAAAGEKLFF. Here the CDR3 DNA reads TGTGCCAGCAGCCAGGCGGCGGCGGGCGAAAAACTGTTTTTT.

This sequence joins TRBV9 and TRBJ1-5, with 7 bases matching TRBD1. Germline V gene lookup returns CDR1 SGDLS and CDR2 YYNGEE. V gave up 0 bases and J gave up 7 bases; unmatched junction bases: 7. The CDR3 loop spans 15 amino acids. CDR3 in amino acids: CASSVGTGVGQPQHF. CDR3 bases: TGTGCCAGCAGCGTAGGAACAGGGGTAGGGCAGCCCCAGCATTTT.

V usage is TRBV19 and J usage is TRBJ2-5; possible D gene TRBD2, 5 bases. The germline V gene encodes CDR1 LNHDA and CDR2 SQIVND (reference sequence). The CDR3 covers 13 residues. The ends were cut back, 4 bases at V and 3 bases at J, with 9 bases in the middle. As DNA, the CDR3 is TGTGCCAGTAGTACGGGGTCTGAAGAGACCCAGTACTTC. Translated: CASSTGSEETQYF.

This clone has just a few counts. V is TRBV5-6 and J is TRBJ1-6; TRBD1 aligns across 9 bases. Trimming took 4 bases from V and 10 from J; bases not matched to a gene: 6. This CDR3 region has 14 residues. Per germline, CDR1 SGHDT and CDR2 YYEEEE. This chain's CDR3 is CASSTRDRVSPLHF. CDR3 DNA: TGTGCCAGCAGCACCCGGGACAGGGTATCACCCCTCCACTTT.

The chain employs TRBV12-3 or TRBV12-4 and TRBJ2-1; D might be TRBD2 (6 bases). The CDR3 covers 13 residues. Deletions cut 7 bases from V and 4 bases from J, with 11 bases between. The CDR3 sequence: CASTRSGYNEQFF. CDR3 DNA: TGTGCCAGCACCCGAAGCGGGTACAATGAGCAGTTCTTC.

On this clone: The germline gene is not matched at one end of the junction; a read error may be the cause. J is TRBJ2-1 and V is TRBV6-6, with a possible D match to TRBD2 (6 bases). This CDR3 has 14 residues. The V gene's germline CDR1 is MNHNY and CDR2 SVGAGI (reference sequence). The CDR3 region has the DNA TGTGCCAGCAGTCCCCTTGGGACTCCCCTTTCGGGGCTCTTC. Its protein is CASSPLGTPLSGLF.

This sequence joins TRBV5-5 and TRBJ1-4; 9 nucleotides agree with TRBD1. The V and J ends lost 4 bases and 8 bases, in that order; junction bases with no gene match: 9. This CDR3 has 15 residues. Germline V gene data show CDR1 as SGHKS and CDR2 as YYEKEE (reference sequence). The CDR3 loop is CASSVSGQGGEKLFF. As DNA, the CDR3 is TGTGCCAGCAGCGTCTCGGGACAGGGTGGCGAAAAACTGTTTTTT.

This chain connects TRBV19 to TRBJ2-6; D is ambiguous. The CDR3 sequence is 14 residues long. With 1 base removed from V and 2 bases from J, the gap between germline ends came to 3 bases. Germline V CDR1 and CDR2: LNHDA, SQIVND (reference sequence). This CDR3 is CASSIGTGANVLTF. CDR3 coding DNA: TGTGCCAGTAGTATAGGTACTGGGGCCAACGTCCTGACTTTC.

The chain has TRBV15 and TRBJ2-1; D possibly corresponds to TRBD1 (5 bases). Germline loops: CDR1 LNHNV, CDR2 YYDKDF (reference sequence). Trimming stripped 3 bases from V and 1 base from J, with 10 bases between. There are 15 residues in the CDR3. The CDR3 nucleotides read TGTGCCACCAGCAGCTCTAGGGGATCCTACAATGAGCAGTTCTTC. Protein sequence: CATSSSRGSYNEQFF.

The V and J genes are TRBV6-6 and TRBJ1-1; D gene ambiguous. The CDR3 runs 13 residues. V lost 4 bases to trimming and J lost 6 bases, with 12 bases between them. Per the germline V gene, CDR1 is MNHNY and CDR2 is SVGAGI (reference sequence). CDR3 in amino acids: CASSSPGSAEAFF. For the CDR3, the DNA is TGTGCCAGCAGTTCCCCAGGATCCGCTGAAGCTTTCTTT.

The chain carries TRBV9 and TRBJ2-5; 11 nucleotides line up with TRBD2. J lost 4 bases, V lost 5 bases, and 10 bases had no gene match. Germline lookup yields CDR1 SGDLS and CDR2 YYNGEE. The CDR3 is 16 residues long. CDR3 bases: TGTGCCAGCAGTTTAGCGGGGGGGCACCCGATAGAGACCCAGTACTTC. Protein sequence: CASSLAGGHPIETQYF.

The gene calls are TRBV5-1 and TRBJ1-6; D is possibly TRBD1 (5 bases). Trimming took 5 bases from V and 5 from J, leaving 14 bases between them. Germline values: CDR1 SGHRS, CDR2 YFSETQ. This CDR3 contains 15 residues. The CDR3 nucleotides read TGCGCCAGCAGGGAACCAGGGTTCGATAATTCACCCCTCCACTTT. Its protein is CASREPGFDNSPLHF.

This clone has just a few counts. The same CDR3 arises from other DNA sequences in this sample as well. The rearrangement uses TRBV5-1 and TRBJ2-7; 7 bases map to TRBD1. The CDR3 consists of 15 residues. J gave up 2 bases and V 0 bases, and 5 bases lay outside the gene matches. Germline-derived CDR1 and CDR2 are SGHRS and YFSETQ. The CDR3 protein is CASSLDPDRTYEQYF. The CDR3 nucleotides are TGCGCCAGCAGCTTGGACCCGGACAGGACCTACGAGCAGTACTTC.

The chain combines TRBV7-2 with TRBJ1-5, with TRBD1 as a possible D gene (5 bases). CDR1 is SGHTA, CDR2 FQGNSA, per germline. V lost 3 bases and J lost 5, with 8 bases in between. CDR3 size: 13 residues. This CDR3 reads CASSFGGDQPQHF. In DNA form, the CDR3 reads TGTGCCAGCAGCTTTGGGGGGGATCAGCCCCAGCATTTT.

The chain carries TRBV9 and TRBJ2-2, with D unresolved. Deletions cut 3 bases from V and 2 bases from J, with 11 bases between. Germline values: CDR1 SGDLS, CDR2 YYNGEE. CDR3 length: 15 amino acids. The CDR3 region is CASSAGRKNTGELFF. CDR3 sequence (DNA): TGTGCCAGCAGCGCAGGTCGTAAAAACACCGGGGAGCTGTTTTTT.

The chain combines TRBV7-2 with TRBJ2-7, with 13 positions matching TRBD2. Germline CDR1 is SGHTA and CDR2 is FQGNSA. Losses at the gene ends were 7 bases for V and 8 bases for J; bases not matched to a gene: 14. This CDR3 region has 16 residues. The CDR3 protein is CASTLGPLAGGLQQYF. CDR3 bases: TGTGCCAGCACCCTAGGGCCACTAGCGGGGGGGCTCCAGCAGTACTTC.

The rearrangement joins TRBV7-9 to TRBJ2-6; the D gene is possibly TRBD1 (5 bases). CDR3 length: 17 residues. V was pared by 2 bases and J by 4 bases, with 15 bases between. CDR1 and CDR2 (germline): SEHNR, FQNEAQ (reference sequence). The CDR3 protein is CASSLFGGAPGANVLTF. CDR3 bases: TGTGCCAGCAGCTTATTTGGTGGGGCACCCGGGGCCAACGTCCTGACTTTC.

This chain links TRBV7-2 with TRBJ2-1, with unresolved D. This CDR3 comprises 14 residues. The germline V gene has CDR1 SGHTA and CDR2 FQGNSA. V lost 1 base, J lost 7 bases, and 11 bases lay in between. CDR3 region: CASSLVGSSNEQFF. In DNA form, the CDR3 reads TGTGCCAGCAGCTTAGTTGGCTCTTCTAATGAGCAGTTCTTC.

This chain uses TRBV7-3 with TRBJ2-3, with D perhaps TRBD2 (7 bases). Trimming removed 2 bases from V and 2 bases from J, with 11 bases in between. In germline, CDR1 is SGHTA, CDR2 FQGTGA. The CDR3 sequence is 15 residues long. CDR3 amino acids: CASSLSRGPTDTQYF. Written as DNA, the CDR3 is TGTGCCAGCAGCTTATCGCGGGGGCCCACAGATACGCAGTATTTT.

This clone has a handful of counts. J is TRBJ1-2 and V is TRBV4-1, with 7 bases fitting TRBD1. Germline CDR1 reads MGHRA; CDR2 reads YSYEKL. Trimming removed 4 bases from V and 8 bases from J; junction bases left unmatched: 7. This CDR3 has 13 residues. CDR3 loop: CASSLTDRVGYTF. Here the CDR3 DNA reads TGCGCCAGCAGCCTCACCGACAGGGTCGGCTACACCTTC.